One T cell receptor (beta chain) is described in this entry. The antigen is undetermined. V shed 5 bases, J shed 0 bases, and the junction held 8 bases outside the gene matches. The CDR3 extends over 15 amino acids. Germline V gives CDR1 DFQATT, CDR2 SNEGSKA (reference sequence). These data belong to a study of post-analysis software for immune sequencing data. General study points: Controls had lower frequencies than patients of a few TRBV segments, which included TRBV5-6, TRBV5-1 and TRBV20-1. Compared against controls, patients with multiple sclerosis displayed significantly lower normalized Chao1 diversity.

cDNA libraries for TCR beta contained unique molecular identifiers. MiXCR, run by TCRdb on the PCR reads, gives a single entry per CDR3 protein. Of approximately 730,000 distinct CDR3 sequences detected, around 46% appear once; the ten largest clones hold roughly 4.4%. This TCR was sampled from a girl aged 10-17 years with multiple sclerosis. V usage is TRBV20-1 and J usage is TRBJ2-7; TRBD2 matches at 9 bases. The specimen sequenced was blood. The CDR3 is CSAATSGGSSYEQYF. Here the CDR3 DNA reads TGCAGTGCTGCGACTAGCGGAGGGAGCTCCTACGAGCAGTACTTC.